This T cell receptor (beta chain) was documented in a study of T cells in localized non-small cell lung cancer. Whole-study findings and limits: Median detection of top 100 tumor clones in adjacent lung was over 45 clones.

Sequenced by immunoSEQ multiplex PCR; TCRdb stores in-frame clones only, minus some. The repertoire holds under 1,500 clones, with over 30% as singletons. This clone appeared a few times. What it binds is not known. Germline V gene data show CDR1 as MNHGY and CDR2 as SAAAGT. CDR3 length: 14 amino acids. Trimming took 7 bases from V and 11 from J, leaving 21 bases between them. This specimen was lung tumor tissue, taken before any cancer treatment. The receptor comes from a male donor aged 60 or over with stage I lung adenocarcinoma. This chain connects TRBV6-8 to TRBJ1-5; possibly TRBD1 for D (6 bases). In nucleotides, the CDR3 is TGTGCCAGCATTAACGAGGGGGGATCTACTTCCCAGCATTTT. Amino acids: CASINEGGSTSQHF.